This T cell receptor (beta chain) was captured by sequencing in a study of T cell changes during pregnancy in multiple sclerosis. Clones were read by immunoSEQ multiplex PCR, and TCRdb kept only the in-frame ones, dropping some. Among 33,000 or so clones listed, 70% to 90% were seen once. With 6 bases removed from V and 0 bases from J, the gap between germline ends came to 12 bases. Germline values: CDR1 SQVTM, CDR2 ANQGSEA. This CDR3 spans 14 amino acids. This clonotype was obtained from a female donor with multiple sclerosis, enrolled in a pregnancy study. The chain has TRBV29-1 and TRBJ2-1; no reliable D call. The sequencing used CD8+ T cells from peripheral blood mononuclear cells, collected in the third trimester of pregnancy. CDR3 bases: TGCAGCGTGCAGCGTTCCGGCTCCTACAATGAGCAGTTCTTC. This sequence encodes CSVQRSGSYNEQFF.